This T cell receptor beta chain is drawn from a study of T-cell reconstitution after alpha-beta-depleted transplantation in children. V was cut by 6 bases and J by 7 bases, with 12 bases left in between. This CDR3 comprises 13 residues. Germline lookup yields CDR1 SGHVS and CDR2 FQNEAQ. This clonotype showed up many times. Researchers prepared the TCRbeta library using unique molecular identifiers, the study reports. One entry per CDR3 protein results from TCRdb running MiXCR on the PCR reads. The table records hundreds of thousands of distinct CDR3 sequences, approximately 12% of them present only once.

The sample in question was PBMCs from the stem cell graft donor, obtained from the stem cell graft. This chain links TRBV7-8 with TRBJ2-2; a possible D gene is TRBD2 (6 bases). This receptor was taken from a human donor who donated a stem cell graft to a child with acute lymphoblastic leukemia. The CDR3 spells CASRDWGVGELFF. The CDR3 DNA sequence: TGTGCCAGCAGGGACTGGGGGGTCGGGGAGCTGTTTTTT. The full variable domain, with the rest looked up from reference TRBV7-8 and TRBJ2-2, is GAGVSQSPRYKVAKRGQDVALRCDPISGHVSLFWYQQALGQGPEFLTYFQNEAQLDKSGLPSDRFFAERPEGSVSTLKIQRTQQEDSAVYLCASRDWGVGELFFGEGSRLTVL.